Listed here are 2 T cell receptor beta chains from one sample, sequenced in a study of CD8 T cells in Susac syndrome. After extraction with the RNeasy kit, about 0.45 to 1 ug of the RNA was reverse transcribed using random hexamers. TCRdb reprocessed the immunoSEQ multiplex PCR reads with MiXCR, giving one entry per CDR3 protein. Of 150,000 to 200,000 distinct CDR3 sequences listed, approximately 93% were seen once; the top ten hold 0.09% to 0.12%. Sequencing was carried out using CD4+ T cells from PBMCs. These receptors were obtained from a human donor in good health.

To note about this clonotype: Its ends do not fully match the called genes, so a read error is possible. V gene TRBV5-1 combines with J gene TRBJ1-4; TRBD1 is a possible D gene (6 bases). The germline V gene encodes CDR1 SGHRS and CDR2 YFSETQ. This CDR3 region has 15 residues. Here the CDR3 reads CANSFTGRTNEKLFF. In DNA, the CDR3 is TGCGCCAACAGCTTTACAGGGCGAACTAATGAAAAACTGTTTTTT. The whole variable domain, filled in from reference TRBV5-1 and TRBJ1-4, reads KAGVTQTPRYLIKTRGQQVTLSCSPISGHRSVSWYQQTPGQGLQFLFEYFSETQRNKGNFPGRFSGRQFSNSRSEMNVSTLELGDSALYLCANSFTGRTNEKLFFGSGTQLSVL.

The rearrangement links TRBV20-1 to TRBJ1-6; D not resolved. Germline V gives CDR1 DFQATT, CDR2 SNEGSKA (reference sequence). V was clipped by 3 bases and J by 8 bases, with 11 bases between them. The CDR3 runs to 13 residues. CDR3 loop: CSASKAADSPLHF. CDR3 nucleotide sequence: TGCAGTGCTAGTAAGGCAGCGGATTCACCCCTCCACTTT.